The rows below give T cell receptor beta chains drawn from one sample of a study of blood T cells in healthy people across ages. TCRdb independently ran MiXCR on the 5' RACE reads; one entry per CDR3 protein. This table has 1.8 million or so distinct CDR3 sequences, 30% to 40% appearing once. Sequencing was done on a sample of blood. The receptors were sampled from a human donor in good health. The CDR3 runs from the conserved cysteine through the conserved F or W. The D gene is left open where the match is weak. Only part of the rows carry a size: once, few, many, or a class if the clone is expanded.

NA	TRBV30	NA	12	TRBJ1-2	CAWSVGGPGYTF	TGTGCCTGGAGTGTCGGAGGACCCGGCTACACCTTC
TRBD1	TRBV20-1	NA	16	TRBJ1-1	CSARDLTGAMWAEAFF	TGCAGTGCTAGAGATCTTACAGGGGCTATGTGGGCTGAAGCTTTCTTT
NA	TRBV27	NA	14	TRBJ2-7	CASSFAGTSYEQYF	TGTGCCAGCAGTTTCGCAGGGACCTCCTACGAGCAGTACTTC
TRBD1	TRBV10-3	few	14	TRBJ2-3	CAITTGGSSDTQYF	TGTGCCATCACGACAGGGGGCAGCTCAGATACGCAGTATTTT
NA	TRBV24-1	NA	12	TRBJ1-2	CATSDLIQSYTF	TGTGCCACCAGTGATTTGATTCAGAGCTACACCTTC
NA	TRBV7-2	NA	16	TRBJ2-4	CASNFLGGGSKNIQYF	TGTGCCAGCAACTTCCTTGGAGGGGGTTCCAAAAACATTCAGTACTTC
NA	TRBV29-1	NA	14	TRBJ1-2	CSARNPDQNYGYTF	TGCAGCGCCCGCAACCCGGACCAGAACTATGGCTACACCTTC
NA	TRBV29-1	NA	14	TRBJ2-4	CSVGAVVGVGIQYF	TGCAGCGTTGGGGCGGTAGTGGGGGTAGGCATTCAGTACTTC
NA	TRBV7-2	NA	15	TRBJ2-7	CASSPLGRSFYEQYF	TGTGCCAGCAGCCCACTAGGTAGATCATTCTACGAGCAGTACTTC
NA	TRBV12-3/TRBV12-4	NA	13	TRBJ2-4	CAGSLVGGNIQYF	TGTGCCGGCAGTTTAGTTGGGGGAAACATTCAGTACTTC
TRBD1	TRBV29-1	NA	12	TRBJ2-1	CSVGQGMNEQFF	TGCAGCGTTGGACAGGGGATGAATGAGCAGTTCTTC
TRBD2	TRBV20-1	NA	16	TRBJ2-7	CSASPQGLAGHLVQYF	TGCAGTGCTAGCCCCCAAGGACTAGCGGGACACTTGGTGCAGTACTTC
NA	TRBV4-1	NA	14	TRBJ1-5	CASSQVSGHQPQHF	TGCGCCAGCAGCCAAGTTTCCGGACATCAGCCCCAGCATTTT
TRBD2	TRBV20-1	NA	15	TRBJ2-3	CSASGASGDTDTQYF	TGCAGTGCTAGCGGCGCTAGCGGGGACACAGATACGCAGTATTTT
TRBD1	TRBV20-1	NA	13	TRBJ1-2	CSASRRTGFGYTF	TGCAGTGCTAGTCGTAGGACAGGGTTCGGCTACACCTTC
NA	TRBV5-1	few	14	TRBJ1-2	CASSTEQGVYGYTF	TGCGCCAGCAGCACGGAACAGGGCGTCTATGGCTACACCTTC
NA	TRBV5-1	many	15	TRBJ2-7	CASSYSGAEGSEQYF	TGCGCCAGCAGCTATTCGGGGGCGGAGGGGAGCGAGCAGTACTTC
NA	TRBV28	few	14	TRBJ2-7	CASSFVGSSYEQYF	TGTGCCAGCAGTTTTGTAGGGAGCTCCTACGAGCAGTACTTC
NA	TRBV4-1	NA	14	TRBJ2-7	CASSQGTPGLEQYF	TGCGCCAGCAGCCAAGGGACCCCTGGGCTCGAGCAGTACTTC
NA	TRBV11-3	NA	15	TRBJ2-4	CASSTGTLVGNIQYF	TGTGCCAGCAGCACCGGGACTCTTGTCGGCAACATTCAGTACTTC
NA	TRBV7-7	few	15	TRBJ2-5	CASSLVTGRGETQYF	TGTGCTAGCAGCTTAGTTACGGGTCGCGGGGAGACCCAGTACTTC
NA	TRBV7-2	few	14	TRBJ1-2	CASSSQRGVYGYTF	TGTGCCAGCAGCTCCCAAAGAGGAGTCTATGGCTACACCTTC
NA	TRBV13	many	12	TRBJ2-1	CASKGGYNEQFF	TGTGCCAGCAAAGGTGGCTACAATGAGCAGTTCTTC
NA	TRBV4-1	once	12	TRBJ2-5	CASSQDYQTQYF	TGCGCCAGCAGCCAAGATTATCAGACCCAGTACTTC
NA	TRBV7-9	few	15	TRBJ2-5	CASSLAVQVQETQYF	TGTGCCAGCAGCTTAGCTGTCCAAGTACAAGAGACCCAGTACTTC
TRBD1	TRBV28	NA	16	TRBJ1-4	CASSPDRGWNNEKLFF	TGTGCCAGCAGTCCCGACAGGGGGTGGAATAATGAAAAACTGTTTTTT
TRBD1	TRBV7-2	few	15	TRBJ2-5	CASSLGQVLQETQYF	TGTGCCAGCAGCTTGGGACAGGTTTTACAAGAGACCCAGTACTTC
NA	TRBV5-5	NA	17	TRBJ2-5	CASSLSGLDSLQETQYF	TGTGCCAGCAGCTTATCCGGTCTGGACAGTCTCCAAGAGACCCAGTACTTC
TRBD1	TRBV10-3	few	15	TRBJ2-7	CAISTAGQGRYEQYF	TGTGCCATCAGTACAGCGGGACAGGGGCGCTACGAGCAGTACTTC
TRBD1	TRBV7-9	NA	14	TRBJ2-7	CASSSRQGRYEQYF	TGTGCCAGCAGCTCCCGACAGGGTCGATACGAGCAGTACTTC
NA	TRBV28	few	12	TRBJ1-2	CASRDTYYGYTF	TGTGCCTCACGGGACACGTACTATGGCTACACCTTC
NA	TRBV6-1	NA	12	TRBJ2-7	CARGHASYEQYF	TGTGCTAGAGGACATGCGTCCTACGAGCAGTACTTC
NA	TRBV7-9	few	12	TRBJ2-7	CATSGASYEQYF	TGTGCCACTTCGGGGGCTTCCTACGAGCAGTACTTC
NA	TRBV7-9	few	12	TRBJ2-5	CGSGSLEGEQYF	TGTGGCAGCGGATCATTGGAGGGGGAGCAGTACTTC
NA	TRBV4-2	few	14	TRBJ1-6	CASSQGTGHSPLHF	TGTGCCAGCAGCCAAGGGACTGGCCATTCACCCCTCCACTTT
NA	TRBV5-1	few	14	TRBJ2-5	CASSLEVRSETQYF	TGCGCCAGCAGCTTAGAGGTCCGTTCTGAGACCCAGTACTTC
NA	TRBV12-3/TRBV12-4	NA	11	TRBJ2-3	CASGVADTQYF	TGTGCCAGCGGGGTTGCGGATACGCAGTATTTT
NA	TRBV5-1	NA	16	TRBJ2-3	CASSWDLTGPTDTQYF	TGCGCCAGCAGCTGGGACCTAACGGGGCCCACAGATACGCAGTATTTT
TRBD1	TRBV6-1	NA	17	TRBJ1-1	CASSEFATGTGNTEAFF	TGTGCCAGCAGTGAATTCGCGACCGGGACAGGCAACACTGAAGCTTTCTTT
TRBD1	TRBV20-1	few	14	TRBJ1-5	CSASETGGHQPQHF	TGCAGTGCTAGCGAGACAGGGGGCCATCAGCCCCAGCATTTT
NA	TRBV10-3	NA	11	TRBJ1-2	CAVSDRYGYTF	TGTGCCGTCTCGGACAGATATGGCTACACCTTC
NA	TRBV19	few	14	TRBJ2-1	CASSIEAGYNEQFF	TGTGCCAGTAGTATAGAGGCGGGGTACAATGAGCAGTTCTTC